The 23 T cell receptor beta chains below were found in one sample sequenced in a study of CD4 T cell repertoires and nickel (dated by TCRdb to the early 2020s). Library preparation used RT-PCR. TCRdb lists the instrument as Illumina MiSeq. Using fastp trimming at Q25 and MiXCR clonotype assembly, TCRdb reanalyzed the public sequencing data and kept in-frame beta chains. Rows merge per CDR3 protein into single entries with the most common DNA and genes. The table for this sample lists roughly 250 distinct CDR3 sequences; 55% to 75% of them were counted only once. The ten largest account for less than 15% of the sample. Material for sequencing was CD4+ T cells from blood, not recorded whether cultured. These receptor sequences come from a human donor in a nickel allergy study, with or without nickel allergy (not recorded which). It is not recorded whether this sample comes from one donor or several.

This chain connects TRBV28 to TRBJ1-1, with 9 bases matching TRBD1. Trimming took 6 bases from V and 4 from J; bases not matched to a gene: 6. The CDR3 spans 14 residues. Germline CDR1 is MDHEN and CDR2 is SYDVKM. In nucleotides, the CDR3 is TGTGCCAGCAGCTACAGGGGGCGCTCCACTGAAGCTTTCTTT. This codes for CASSYRGRSTEAFF.

V usage is TRBV4-1 and J usage is TRBJ1-5, with TRBD1 matching over 7 bases. J was trimmed by 7 bases and V by 5 bases; bases with no gene match: 14. The CDR3 contains 16 residues. Germline lookup yields CDR1 MGHRA and CDR2 YSYEKL. The CDR3: CASSSRWRGPGQPQHF. The CDR3, as DNA: TGCGCCAGCAGCTCAAGATGGAGGGGGCCGGGGCAGCCCCAGCATTTT.

This rearrangement joins TRBV20-1 to TRBJ2-5; D is possibly TRBD2 (5 bases). The CDR3 runs to 12 residues. In germline, CDR1 is DFQATT, CDR2 SNEGSKA (reference sequence). Trimming took off 5 bases at V and 0 bases at J, with 7 bases between the two ends. CDR3 loop: CSAGSHQETQYF. The CDR3 region has the DNA TGCAGTGCTGGGAGCCACCAAGAGACCCAGTACTTC.

The chain joins TRBV5-4 to TRBJ1-4; D is undetermined. This CDR3 comprises 15 residues. Trimming pared 4 bases from V and 5 bases from J, leaving 15 bases between. CDR1 and CDR2 from the germline V gene are SGHNT and YYREEE (reference sequence). Here the CDR3 DNA reads TGTGCCAGCAGCCCTCGGGCCTCTTCAAATGAAAAACTGTTTTTT. This gives the protein CASSPRASSNEKLFF. The entire variable domain, with the rest obtained from reference TRBV5-4 and TRBJ1-4, is as follows: ETGVTQSPTHLIKTRGQQVTLRCSSQSGHNTVSWYQQALGQGPQFIFQYYREEENGRGNFPPRFSGLQFPNYSSELNVNALELDDSALYLCASSPRASSNEKLFFGSGTQLSVL.

This chain links TRBV11-2 with TRBJ2-1, with 8 bases aligning to TRBD1. Germline V gives CDR1 SGHAT, CDR2 FQNNGV. The CDR3 runs to 15 residues. V lost 3 bases, J lost 5 bases, and 6 bases stayed unmatched. The CDR3 DNA is TGTGCCAGCAGCTTCGTGGACAGGGCGGACAATGAGCAGTTCTTC. Translation: CASSFVDRADNEQFF.

This clonotype was seen just once. The rearrangement joins TRBV4-1 to TRBJ2-7; TRBD2 matches at 7 bases. V lost 0 bases, J lost 4 bases, and 9 bases stayed unmatched. Germline CDR1 reads MGHRA; CDR2 reads YSYEKL. CDR3 length: 16 amino acids. The CDR3 spells CASSQEKRGGSYEQYF. The DNA of the CDR3 is TGCGCCAGCAGCCAAGAGAAACGGGGAGGGAGTTACGAGCAGTACTTC.

This chain links TRBV27 with TRBJ2-3; D may correspond to TRBD1 or TRBD2 (6 bases each). Looked up from germline, CDR1 is MNHEY and CDR2 is SMNVEV (reference sequence). CDR3 size: 14 residues. V lost 2 bases and J 2 bases, leaving 8 bases between the germline ends. The CDR3 loop is CASSLTGATDTQYF. The DNA for the CDR3 is TGTGCCAGCAGTTTAACGGGGGCCACAGATACGCAGTATTTT.

The chain is built from TRBV20-1 and TRBJ2-3; 11 positions match TRBD2. The germline V gene has CDR1 DFQATT and CDR2 SNEGSKA (reference sequence). Trimming removed 3 bases from V and 5 bases from J; junction bases left unmatched: 7. The CDR3 runs 15 residues. CDR3 sequence: CSARAGLAGLDTQYF. The CDR3 nucleotides are TGCAGTGCTAGGGCCGGACTAGCGGGCTTAGATACGCAGTATTTT.

This chain links TRBV7-9 with TRBJ2-3; D is unclear. V gave up 1 base and J gave up 0 bases, with 8 bases separating them. The germline CDR1 and CDR2 sequences are SEHNR and FQNEAQ (reference sequence). CDR3 size: 15 residues. The CDR3 here is CASSLVSSSTDTQYF. The DNA of the CDR3 is TGTGCCAGCAGCTTAGTATCCTCCAGCACAGATACGCAGTATTTT.

The chain is built from TRBV12-3 or TRBV12-4 and TRBJ1-5; TRBD1 matches at 10 bases. With V trimmed by 1 base and J by 5 bases, 2 bases remained unmatched. CDR3 length: 15 amino acids. Here the CDR3 DNA reads TGTGCCAGCAGTTTAGGGACAGGGGGTTATCAGCCCCAGCATTTT. This encodes CASSLGTGGYQPQHF.

The chain carries TRBV9 and TRBJ2-3; D is uncertain. Trimming cost V 3 bases and J 2 bases, with 4 bases left between them. This CDR3 region has 12 residues. The germline gives CDR1 SGDLS, CDR2 YYNGEE. The CDR3 protein is CASSATTDTQYF. In nucleotides, the CDR3 is TGTGCCAGCAGCGCAACCACAGATACGCAGTATTTT.

This clonotype was seen only a few times. This chain joins TRBV6-1 and TRBJ1-1; unclear D gene. CDR3 length: 13 residues. The germline gives CDR1 MNHNS, CDR2 SASEGT. V lost 5 bases and J lost 1, with 8 bases in between. The CDR3 protein is CASSTSTNTEAFF. CDR3 nucleotides: TGTGCCAGCAGTACGAGCACGAACACTGAAGCTTTCTTT.

The chain carries TRBV7-9 and TRBJ1-1, with a weak D call TRBD1 (5 bases). Per germline, CDR1 SEHNR and CDR2 FQNEAQ (reference sequence). Trimming removed 5 bases from V and 2 bases from J, with 9 bases in between. The CDR3 sequence is 13 residues long. CDR3 loop: CASSRDLNTEAFF. The CDR3 coding sequence is TGTGCCAGCAGCCGGGACCTTAACACTGAAGCTTTCTTT. The full variable domain, in which reference TRBV7-9 and TRBJ1-1 provide the parts outside the CDR3, is DTGVSQNPRHKITKRGQNVTFRCDPISEHNRLYWYRQTLGQGPEFLTYFQNEAQLEKSRLLSDRFSAERPKGSFSTLEIQRTEQGDSAMYLCASSRDLNTEAFFGQGTRLTVV.

This clonotype appeared a few times. This rearrangement joins TRBV24-1 to TRBJ2-3; no definite D call. Trimming took off 4 bases at V and 2 bases at J, with 3 bases between the two ends. Germline CDR1 and CDR2: KGHDR and SFDVKD. The CDR3 consists of 12 residues. CDR3 loop: CATSENTDTQYF. The CDR3 nucleotides are TGTGCCACCAGTGAGAACACAGATACGCAGTATTTT.

This chain links TRBV3-1 with TRBJ2-7; no firm D call. The length of the CDR3 is 12 residues. Germline V gene data show CDR1 as LGHDT and CDR2 as YNNKEL (reference sequence). Trimming stripped 1 base from V and 7 bases from J, with 8 bases between. The CDR3 coding sequence is TGTGCCAGCAGCCAAGTAGAAGGAGAGCAGTACTTC. This codes for CASSQVEGEQYF.

This clonotype was found a few times. The CDR3 reads CAWSDIGEARTISDTQYF. CDR3 nucleotides: TGTGCCTGGAGTGACATTGGAGAGGCTAGAACGATTTCGGATACGCAGTATTTT. The V and J genes are TRBV30 and TRBJ2-3, with D unclear. The CDR3 contains 18 residues. V shed 1 base and J shed 6 bases, with 26 bases lying between them. CDR1 is GTSNPN, CDR2 SVGIG, per germline (reference sequence).

CDR3 DNA: TGCGCCAGCAGCCAAGATCGGGGGACTAGCGGGCTTAGCTCCTACAATGAGCAGTTCTTC. Its translation: CASSQDRGTSGLSSYNEQFF. The rearrangement uses TRBV4-1 and TRBJ2-1; 12 bases match TRBD2. V was clipped by 0 bases and J by 0 bases; unmatched bases: 9. The length of the CDR3 is 20 residues. CDR1 is MGHRA, CDR2 YSYEKL, per germline.

V usage is TRBV10-3 and J usage is TRBJ2-5; TRBD2 agrees at 12 bases. With 8 bases clipped from V and 3 bases from J, the junction kept 1 base outside the gene matches. The germline V gene encodes CDR1 ENHRY and CDR2 SYGVKD. The CDR3 is made up of 13 amino acids. The CDR3 coding sequence is TGTGCCATCCGGACTAGCGGGAAAGAGACCCAGTACTTC. Protein: CAIRTSGKETQYF.

The chain uses TRBV5-4 and TRBJ1-1; tentatively, D is TRBD1 (5 bases). The CDR3 is made up of 14 amino acids. The germline V gene encodes CDR1 SGHNT and CDR2 YYREEE (reference sequence). Trimming shortened V by 1 base and J by 4 bases, and 11 bases separated the two germline ends. This CDR3 reads CASSLRQTGTEAFF. The CDR3 DNA reads as TGTGCCAGCAGCTTGAGACAGACGGGCACTGAAGCTTTCTTT. The entire variable domain, with the rest obtained from reference TRBV5-4 and TRBJ1-1, is as follows: ETGVTQSPTHLIKTRGQQVTLRCSSQSGHNTVSWYQQALGQGPQFIFQYYREEENGRGNFPPRFSGLQFPNYSSELNVNALELDDSALYLCASSLRQTGTEAFFGQGTRLTVV.

The chain is built from TRBV7-2 and TRBJ2-7; D might be TRBD1 or TRBD2, each matching 6 bases. Germline-derived CDR1 and CDR2 are SGHTA and FQGNSA. This CDR3 has 16 amino acids. The V gene lost 1 base and the J gene lost 6 bases, with 19 bases spanning the gap. CDR3 nucleotides: TGTGCCAGCAGCTTAGGTAGGGGGGACCCCAGAGGCGAGCAGTACTTC. Translating it yields CASSLGRGDPRGEQYF.

V and J are TRBV11-2 and TRBJ2-1, with 8 bases matching TRBD1. The CDR3 totals 12 residues. J lost 14 bases, V lost 5 bases, and 8 bases had no gene match. Per the germline V gene, CDR1 is SGHAT and CDR2 is FQNNGV. CDR3 bases: TGTGCCAGCAGCACCCGACAGGGGCTCAAGTTCTTC. Translating it yields CASSTRQGLKFF. The full variable domain, in which reference TRBV11-2 and TRBJ2-1 provide the parts outside the CDR3, is EAGVAQSPRYKIIEKRQSVAFWCNPISGHATLYWYQQILGQGPKLLIQFQNNGVVDDSQLPKDRFSAERLKGVDSTLKIQPAKLEDSAVYLCASSTRQGLKFFGPGTRLTVL.

This chain joins TRBV28 and TRBJ1-5; D is perhaps TRBD1 (6 bases). The V gene's germline CDR1 is MDHEN and CDR2 SYDVKM. This CDR3 has 15 residues. V was clipped by 6 bases and J by 3 bases, with 15 bases between them. The CDR3 here is CASRLAGQNNQPQHF. The DNA for the CDR3 is TGTGCCAGCAGGTTGGCTGGACAGAACAATCAGCCCCAGCATTTT.

This clonotype was recorded only once. This chain uses TRBV30 with TRBJ2-7, with a tentative D call TRBD1 (6 bases). The germline CDR1 and CDR2 sequences are GTSNPN and SVGIG (reference sequence). This CDR3 comprises 11 residues. The CDR3 DNA is TGTGCTACGGACAGCTCCTACGAGCAGTACTTC. As protein: CATDSSYEQYF.